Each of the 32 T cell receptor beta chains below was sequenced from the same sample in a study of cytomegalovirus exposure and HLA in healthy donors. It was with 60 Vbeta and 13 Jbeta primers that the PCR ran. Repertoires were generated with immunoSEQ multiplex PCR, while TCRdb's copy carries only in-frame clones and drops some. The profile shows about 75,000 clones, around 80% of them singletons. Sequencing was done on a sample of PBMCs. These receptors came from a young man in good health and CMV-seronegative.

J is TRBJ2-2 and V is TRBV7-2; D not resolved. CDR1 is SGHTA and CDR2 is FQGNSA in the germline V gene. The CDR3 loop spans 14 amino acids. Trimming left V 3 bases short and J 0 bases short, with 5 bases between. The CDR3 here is CASSFRPNTGELFF. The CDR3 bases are TGTGCCAGCAGCTTCCGTCCGAACACCGGGGAGCTGTTTTTT.

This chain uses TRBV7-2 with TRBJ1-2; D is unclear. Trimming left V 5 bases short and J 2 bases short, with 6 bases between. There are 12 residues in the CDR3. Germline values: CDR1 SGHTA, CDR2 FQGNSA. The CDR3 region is CASSPLNYGYTF. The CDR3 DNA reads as TGTGCCAGCAGCCCCCTAAACTATGGCTACACCTTC.

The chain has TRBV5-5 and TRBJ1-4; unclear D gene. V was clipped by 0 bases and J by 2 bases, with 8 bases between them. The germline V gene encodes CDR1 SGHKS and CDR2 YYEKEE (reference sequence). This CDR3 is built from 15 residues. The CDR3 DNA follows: TGTGCCAGCAGCTTGGGTTCTACTACTAATGAAAAACTGTTTTTT. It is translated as CASSLGSTTNEKLFF.

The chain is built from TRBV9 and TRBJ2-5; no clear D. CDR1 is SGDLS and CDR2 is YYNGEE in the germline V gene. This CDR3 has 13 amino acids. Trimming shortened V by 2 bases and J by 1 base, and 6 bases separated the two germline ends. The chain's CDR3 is CASSVSVQETQYF. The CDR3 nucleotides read TGTGCCAGCAGCGTGTCAGTCCAAGAGACCCAGTACTTC.

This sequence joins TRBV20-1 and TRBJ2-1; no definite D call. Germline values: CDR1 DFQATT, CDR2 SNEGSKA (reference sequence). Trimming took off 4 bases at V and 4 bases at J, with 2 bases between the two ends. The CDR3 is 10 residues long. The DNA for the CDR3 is TGCAGTGCTATATACAATGAGCAGTTCTTC. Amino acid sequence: CSAIYNEQFF.

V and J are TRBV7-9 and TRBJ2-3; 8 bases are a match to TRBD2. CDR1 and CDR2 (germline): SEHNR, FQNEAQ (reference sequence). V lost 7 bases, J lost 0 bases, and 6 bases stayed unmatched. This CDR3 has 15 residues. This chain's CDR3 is CASIATSGSTDTQYF. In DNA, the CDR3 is TGTGCCAGCATTGCAACTAGCGGAAGCACAGATACGCAGTATTTT.

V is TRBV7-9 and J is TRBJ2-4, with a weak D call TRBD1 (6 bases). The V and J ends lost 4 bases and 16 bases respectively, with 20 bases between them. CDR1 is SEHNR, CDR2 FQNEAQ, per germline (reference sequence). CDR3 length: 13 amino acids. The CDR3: CASSSEAQGIDYF. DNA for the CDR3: TGTGCCAGCAGCTCAGAGGCACAGGGAATCGACTACTTC.

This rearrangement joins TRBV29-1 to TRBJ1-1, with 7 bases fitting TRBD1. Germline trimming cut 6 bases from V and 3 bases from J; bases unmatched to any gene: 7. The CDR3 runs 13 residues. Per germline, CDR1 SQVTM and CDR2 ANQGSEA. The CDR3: CSVDRDRDTEAFF. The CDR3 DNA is TGCAGCGTGGACCGGGACAGAGACACTGAAGCTTTCTTT.

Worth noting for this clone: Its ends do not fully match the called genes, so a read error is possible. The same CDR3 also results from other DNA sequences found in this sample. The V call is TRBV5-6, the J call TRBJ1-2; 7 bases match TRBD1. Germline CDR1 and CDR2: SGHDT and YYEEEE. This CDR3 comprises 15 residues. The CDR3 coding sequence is TGTGCCAGCAGCCATAAGACAGGGTTTAACTATGGCTACACCTTT. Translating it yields CASSHKTGFNYGYTF.

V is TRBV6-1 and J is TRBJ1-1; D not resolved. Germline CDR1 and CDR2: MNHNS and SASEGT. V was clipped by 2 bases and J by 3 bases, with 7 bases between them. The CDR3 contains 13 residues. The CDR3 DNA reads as TGTGCCAGCAGTGAAATCAGTGACACTGAAGCTTTCTTT. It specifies CASSEISDTEAFF.

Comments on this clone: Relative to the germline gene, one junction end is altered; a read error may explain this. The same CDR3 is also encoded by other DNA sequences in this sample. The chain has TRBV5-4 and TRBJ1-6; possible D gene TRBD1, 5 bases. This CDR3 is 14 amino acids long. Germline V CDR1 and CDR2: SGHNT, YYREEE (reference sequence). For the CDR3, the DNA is TGTGCCAGCAGCTTGGAGGGGCTTAATTCCCCCCTCCACTTT. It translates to CASSLEGLNSPLHF.

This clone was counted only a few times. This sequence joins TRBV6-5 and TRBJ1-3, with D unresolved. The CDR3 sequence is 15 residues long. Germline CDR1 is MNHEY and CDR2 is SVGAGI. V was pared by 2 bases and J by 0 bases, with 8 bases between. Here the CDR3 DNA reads TGTGCCAGCAGTTACGAGGCCTTCTCTGGAAACACCATATATTTT. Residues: CASSYEAFSGNTIYF.

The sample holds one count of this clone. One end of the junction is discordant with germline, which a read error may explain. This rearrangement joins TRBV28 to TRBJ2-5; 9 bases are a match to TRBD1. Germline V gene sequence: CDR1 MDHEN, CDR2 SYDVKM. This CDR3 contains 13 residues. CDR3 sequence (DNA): TGTGCCAGCAGTTTGCTTTCGGGGACAGGGCACCACTTC. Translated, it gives CASSLLSGTGHHF.

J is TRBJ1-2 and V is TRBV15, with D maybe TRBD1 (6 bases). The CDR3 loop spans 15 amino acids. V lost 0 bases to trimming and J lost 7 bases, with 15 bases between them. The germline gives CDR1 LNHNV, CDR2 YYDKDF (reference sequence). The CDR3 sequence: CATSRERGGLGGYTF. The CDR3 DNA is TGTGCCACCAGCAGAGAGCGTGGGGGCTTAGGTGGCTACACCTTC.

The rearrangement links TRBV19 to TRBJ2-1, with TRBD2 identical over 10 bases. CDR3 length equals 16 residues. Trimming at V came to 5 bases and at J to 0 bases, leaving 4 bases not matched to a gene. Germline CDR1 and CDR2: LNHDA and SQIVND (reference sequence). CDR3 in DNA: TGTGCCAGTAGTTCCTCTAGCGGGGGCTCCTACAATGAGCAGTTCTTC. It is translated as CASSSSSGGSYNEQFF.

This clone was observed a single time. This CDR3 is CASSSQGIYNEQFF. The CDR3 DNA sequence: TGTGCCAGCAGCAGTCAGGGGATATACAATGAGCAGTTCTTC. The chain links TRBV28 to TRBJ2-1; weak D call: TRBD1 (6 bases). V was pared by 6 bases and J by 4 bases, with 13 bases between. The CDR3 is made up of 14 amino acids. From germline, CDR1 is MDHEN and CDR2 SYDVKM.

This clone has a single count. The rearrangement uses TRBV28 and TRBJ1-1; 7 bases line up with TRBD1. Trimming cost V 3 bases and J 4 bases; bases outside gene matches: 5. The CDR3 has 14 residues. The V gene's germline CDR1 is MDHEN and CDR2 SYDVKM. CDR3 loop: CASSFRPGGTEAFF. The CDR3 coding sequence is TGTGCCAGCAGTTTCAGGCCAGGGGGCACTGAAGCTTTCTTT.

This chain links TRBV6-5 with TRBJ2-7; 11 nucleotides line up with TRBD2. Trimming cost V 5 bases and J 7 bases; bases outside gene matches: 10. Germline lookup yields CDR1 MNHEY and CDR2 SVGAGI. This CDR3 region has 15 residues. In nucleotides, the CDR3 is TGTGCCAGCAGTGCACTACTAGCGGGAGTGGGTGAGCAGTACTTC. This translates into CASSALLAGVGEQYF.

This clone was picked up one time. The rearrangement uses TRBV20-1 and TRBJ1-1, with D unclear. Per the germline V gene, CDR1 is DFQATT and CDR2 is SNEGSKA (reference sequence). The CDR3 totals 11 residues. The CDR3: CRITRNTEAFF. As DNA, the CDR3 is TGCAGAATAACCAGAAACACTGAAGCTTTCTTT.

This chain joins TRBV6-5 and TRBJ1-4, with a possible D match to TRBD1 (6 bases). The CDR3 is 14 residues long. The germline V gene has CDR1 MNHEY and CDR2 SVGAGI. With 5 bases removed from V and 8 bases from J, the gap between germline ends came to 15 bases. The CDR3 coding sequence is TGTGCCAGCAGTGAAGGGGCAGGGGCGGAAAAACTGTTTTTT. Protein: CASSEGAGAEKLFF.

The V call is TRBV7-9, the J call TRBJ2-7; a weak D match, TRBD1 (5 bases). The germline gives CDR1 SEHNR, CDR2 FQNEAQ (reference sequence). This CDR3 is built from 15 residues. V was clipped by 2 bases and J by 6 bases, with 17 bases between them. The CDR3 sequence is CASSLREAGLGEQYF. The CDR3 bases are TGTGCCAGCAGCTTACGCGAGGCAGGGCTTGGCGAGCAGTACTTC. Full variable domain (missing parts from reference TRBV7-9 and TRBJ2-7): DTGVSQNPRHKITKRGQNVTFRCDPISEHNRLYWYRQTLGQGPEFLTYFQNEAQLEKSRLLSDRFSAERPKGSFSTLEIQRTEQGDSAMYLCASSLREAGLGEQYFGPGTRLTVT.

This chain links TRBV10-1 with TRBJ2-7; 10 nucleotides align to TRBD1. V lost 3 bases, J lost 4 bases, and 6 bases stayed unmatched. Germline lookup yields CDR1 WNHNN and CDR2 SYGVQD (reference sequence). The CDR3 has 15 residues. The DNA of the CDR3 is TGCGCCAGCAGTGACCCGGGACAGGGGAAGTACGAGCAGTACTTC. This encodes CASSDPGQGKYEQYF.

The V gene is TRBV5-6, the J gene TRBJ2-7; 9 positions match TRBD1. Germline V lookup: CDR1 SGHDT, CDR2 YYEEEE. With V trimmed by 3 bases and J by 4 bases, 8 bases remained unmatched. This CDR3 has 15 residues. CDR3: CASSSVQGAPYEQYF. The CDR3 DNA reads TGTGCCAGCAGCTCAGTACAGGGGGCGCCGTACGAGCAGTACTTC.

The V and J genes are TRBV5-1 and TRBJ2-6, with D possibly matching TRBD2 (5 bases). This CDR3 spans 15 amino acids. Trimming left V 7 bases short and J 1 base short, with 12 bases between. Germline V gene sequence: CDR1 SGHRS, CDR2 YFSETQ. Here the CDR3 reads CASRTTGSGANVLTF. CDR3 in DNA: TGCGCCAGCCGCACAACGGGATCTGGGGCCAACGTCCTGACTTTC.

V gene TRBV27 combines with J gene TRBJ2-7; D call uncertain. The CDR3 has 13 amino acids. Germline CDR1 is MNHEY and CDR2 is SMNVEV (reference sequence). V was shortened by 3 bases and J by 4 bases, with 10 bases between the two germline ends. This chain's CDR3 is CASSLRLNYEQYF. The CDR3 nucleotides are TGTGCCAGCAGTTTGCGGCTAAATTACGAGCAGTACTTC.

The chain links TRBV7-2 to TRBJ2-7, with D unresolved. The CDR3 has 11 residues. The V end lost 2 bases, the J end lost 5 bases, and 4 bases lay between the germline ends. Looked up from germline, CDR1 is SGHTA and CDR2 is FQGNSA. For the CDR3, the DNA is TGTGCCAGCAGCTTATTCAACGAGCAGTACTTC. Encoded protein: CASSLFNEQYF.

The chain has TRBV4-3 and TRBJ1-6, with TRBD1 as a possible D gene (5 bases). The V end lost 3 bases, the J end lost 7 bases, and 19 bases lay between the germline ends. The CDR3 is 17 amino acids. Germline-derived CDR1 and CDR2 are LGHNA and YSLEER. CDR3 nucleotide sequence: TGCGCCAGCAGCCAGGCTTCAACAGGTAGCTGGAATTCACCCCTCCACTTT. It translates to CASSQASTGSWNSPLHF.

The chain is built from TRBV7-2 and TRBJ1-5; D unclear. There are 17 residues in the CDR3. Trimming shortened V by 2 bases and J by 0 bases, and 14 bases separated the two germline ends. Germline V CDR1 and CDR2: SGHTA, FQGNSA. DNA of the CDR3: TGTGCCAGCAGCTTACTTATCTACGGAGATAGCAATCAGCCCCAGCATTTT. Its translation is CASSLLIYGDSNQPQHF.

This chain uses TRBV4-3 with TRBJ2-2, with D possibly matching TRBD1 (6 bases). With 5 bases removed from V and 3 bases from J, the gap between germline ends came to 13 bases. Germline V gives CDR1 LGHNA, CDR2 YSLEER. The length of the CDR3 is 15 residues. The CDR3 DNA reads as TGCGCCAGCAGCACACAGGGTTTACACACCGGGGAGCTGTTTTTT. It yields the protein CASSTQGLHTGELFF.

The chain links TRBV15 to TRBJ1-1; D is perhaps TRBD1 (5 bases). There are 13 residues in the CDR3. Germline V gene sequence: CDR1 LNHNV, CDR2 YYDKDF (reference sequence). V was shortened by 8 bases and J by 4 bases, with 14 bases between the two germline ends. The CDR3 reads CATQTAESTEAFF. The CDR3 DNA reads TGTGCCACCCAGACAGCCGAAAGCACTGAAGCTTTCTTT.

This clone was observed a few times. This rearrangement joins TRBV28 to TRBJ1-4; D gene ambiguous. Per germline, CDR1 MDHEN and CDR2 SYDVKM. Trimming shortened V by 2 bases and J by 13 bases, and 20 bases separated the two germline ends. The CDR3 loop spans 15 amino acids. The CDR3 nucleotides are TGTGCCAGCAGTTTACTGGGCCAGGCCGAACCCTTACTGTTTTTT. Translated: CASSLLGQAEPLLFF.

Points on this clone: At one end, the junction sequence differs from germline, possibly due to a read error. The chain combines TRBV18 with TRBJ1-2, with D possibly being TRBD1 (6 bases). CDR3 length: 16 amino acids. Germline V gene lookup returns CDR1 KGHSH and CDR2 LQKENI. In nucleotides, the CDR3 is TGTGCCAGCTCCCCACTCACAGGGTGGGTCGTCTATGGCTACACCTTC. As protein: CASSPLTGWVVYGYTF.